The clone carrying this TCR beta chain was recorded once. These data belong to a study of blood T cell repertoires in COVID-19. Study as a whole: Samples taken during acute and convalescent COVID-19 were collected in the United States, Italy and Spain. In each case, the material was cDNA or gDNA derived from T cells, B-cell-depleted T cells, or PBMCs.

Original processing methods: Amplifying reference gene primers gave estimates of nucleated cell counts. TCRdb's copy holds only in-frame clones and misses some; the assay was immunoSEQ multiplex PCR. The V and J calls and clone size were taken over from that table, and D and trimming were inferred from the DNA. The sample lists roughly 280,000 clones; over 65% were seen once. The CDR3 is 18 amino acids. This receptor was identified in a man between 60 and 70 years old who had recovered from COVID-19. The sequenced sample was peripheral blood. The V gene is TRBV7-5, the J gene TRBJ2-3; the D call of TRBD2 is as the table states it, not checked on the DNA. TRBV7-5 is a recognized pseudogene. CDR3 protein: CVRSDTPTSGKNTDTQYF. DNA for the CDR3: TGTGTCAGAAGCGACACGCCCACTAGCGGGAAAAACACAGATACGCAGTATTTT.